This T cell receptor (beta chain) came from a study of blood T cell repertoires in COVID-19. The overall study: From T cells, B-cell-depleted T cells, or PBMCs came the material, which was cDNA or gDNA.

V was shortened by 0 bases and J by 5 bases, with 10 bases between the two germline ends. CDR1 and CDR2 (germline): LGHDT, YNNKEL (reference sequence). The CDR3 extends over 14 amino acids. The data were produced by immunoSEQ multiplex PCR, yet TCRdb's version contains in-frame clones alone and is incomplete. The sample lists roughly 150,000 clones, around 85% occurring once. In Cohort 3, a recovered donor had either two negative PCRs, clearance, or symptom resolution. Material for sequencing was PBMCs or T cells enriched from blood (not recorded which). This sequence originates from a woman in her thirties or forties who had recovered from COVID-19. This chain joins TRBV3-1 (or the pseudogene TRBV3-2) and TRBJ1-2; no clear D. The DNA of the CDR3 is TGTGCCAGCAGCCAAGAAGGAGGGCGTTATGGCTACACCTTC. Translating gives CASSQEGGRYGYTF.